One and the same sample provided the 21 T cell receptor beta chains below, sequenced in a study of graft-versus-host responses after intestinal transplantation (dated by TCRdb to about 2021). These receptors have no identified antigens. Reading the label with the study, this specimen's time point is: cells obtained before transplantation from donor or recipient. The library relied on the immunoSEQ multiplex PCR assay. TCRdb took this table from immuneACCESS and kept in-frame rearrangements with V and J called. Such tables lack part of the clones; where checked against another copy, unresolved V genes explain under half of the gap, and the rest is unexplained. The sample profile shows about 51,000 clones; more than 80% of them were found once. The ten largest account for under 0.65% of the sample. Sequencing was performed on unstimulated CD4+ T cells sorted from spleen or lymph node cells, taken before transplant. These receptors all stem from a human donor who was the organ donor for an intestinal transplant.

In DNA form, the CDR3 reads TGTGCCAGCAGCCTCTCAATAACCGGTTATGGCTACACCTTC. It translates to CASSLSITGYGYTF. This sequence joins TRBV28 and TRBJ1-2; D is ambiguous. V gave up 6 bases and J gave up 5 bases, with 16 bases separating them. This CDR3 is built from 14 residues. Germline V gene sequence: CDR1 MDHEN, CDR2 SYDVKM.

The chain recombines TRBV6-6 with TRBJ1-5, with TRBD1 as a possible D gene (5 bases). Per the germline V gene, CDR1 is MNHNY and CDR2 is SVGAGI (reference sequence). Trimming removed 7 bases at V and 6 bases at J, with 19 bases between. The CDR3 totals 15 residues. In DNA form, the CDR3 reads TGTGCCAGCAATCGCGGGGGGAGGGACTCTCAGCCCCAGCATTTT. Translated: CASNRGGRDSQPQHF.

V and J are TRBV28 and TRBJ1-4, with 8 bases matching TRBD1. Germline V gene lookup returns CDR1 MDHEN and CDR2 SYDVKM. V lost 5 bases, J lost 5 bases, and 10 bases stayed unmatched. The CDR3 totals 16 residues. The chain's CDR3 is CASSPDRGPGNEKLFF. CDR3 sequence (DNA): TGTGCCAGCAGTCCCGACAGGGGCCCAGGAAATGAAAAACTGTTTTTT.

This clone showed up just once. The chain recombines TRBV27 with TRBJ1-2; TRBD1 matches 9 bases. The CDR3 sequence is 13 residues long. J gave up 7 bases and V 6 bases, and 6 bases lay outside the gene matches. Germline CDR1 MNHEY, CDR2 SMNVEV (reference sequence). CDR3: CASRNTGGTGYTF. The CDR3 DNA is TGTGCCAGCAGGAATACAGGGGGCACTGGCTACACCTTC.

The rearrangement joins TRBV9 to TRBJ2-3; weak D call: TRBD2 (5 bases). This CDR3 comprises 14 residues. Trimming cost V 1 base and J 4 bases, with 10 bases left between them. CDR1 is SGDLS and CDR2 is YYNGEE in the germline V gene. This CDR3 is CASSVTGSSDTQYF. CDR3 in DNA: TGTGCCAGCAGCGTAACGGGATCGTCAGATACGCAGTATTTT.

The V and J genes are TRBV4-1 and TRBJ1-4; TRBD1 matches at 9 bases. The CDR3 is 18 residues long. Germline CDR1 MGHRA, CDR2 YSYEKL. Trimming cost V 3 bases and J 1 base; bases outside gene matches: 9. The chain's CDR3 is CASSQAGTGLETNEKLFF. DNA of the CDR3: TGCGCCAGCAGCCAGGCCGGGACAGGGCTGGAAACTAATGAAAAACTGTTTTTT.

The chain links TRBV5-1 to TRBJ2-7; 11 bases fit TRBD2. V was clipped by 4 bases and J by 3 bases; unmatched bases: 6. This CDR3 is built from 15 residues. CDR1 and CDR2 (germline): SGHRS, YFSETQ. CDR3 residues: CASSRGTSGDYEQYF. Here the CDR3 DNA reads TGCGCCAGCAGCCGGGGGACTAGCGGTGACTACGAGCAGTACTTC.

The chain links TRBV11-2 to TRBJ2-7; 12 positions agree with TRBD2. The CDR3 is 14 amino acids. Germline CDR1 is SGHAT and CDR2 is FQNNGV. With V trimmed by 3 bases and J by 3 bases, 0 bases remained unmatched. The CDR3 DNA follows: TGTGCCAGCAGCTTGGGACTAGCGGGCTACGAGCAGTACTTC. Residues: CASSLGLAGYEQYF.

V is TRBV5-1 and J is TRBJ2-5; tentative D call: TRBD2 (5 bases). CDR3 length: 11 amino acids. Trimming shortened V by 6 bases and J by 4 bases, and 7 bases separated the two germline ends. Germline V CDR1 and CDR2: SGHRS, YFSETQ. CDR3 residues: CASKGAETQYF. The CDR3 DNA is TGCGCCAGCAAGGGAGCAGAGACCCAGTACTTC.

The chain combines TRBV4-2 with TRBJ1-2, with a possible D match to TRBD1 (6 bases). The germline V gene has CDR1 LGHNA and CDR2 YNFKEQ. The CDR3 length is 15 residues. The ends were cut back, 4 bases at V and 2 bases at J, with 14 bases in the middle. The CDR3 DNA reads TGTGCCAGCAGCCCTCCGCGGACAGCAAACTATGGCTACACCTTC. Amino acids: CASSPPRTANYGYTF.

The chain is built from TRBV4-1 and TRBJ2-4; the D is unclear. Germline V gene data show CDR1 as MGHRA and CDR2 as YSYEKL. V was cut by 6 bases and J by 0 bases, with 9 bases left in between. The length of the CDR3 is 14 residues. In DNA form, the CDR3 reads TGCGCCAGCAGAGCAACTCTAGCCAAAAACATTCAGTACTTC. It translates to CASRATLAKNIQYF.

The chain links TRBV18 to TRBJ2-2; TRBD2 aligns across 12 bases. The CDR3 extends over 18 amino acids. The V gene end was trimmed by 4 bases and the J gene end by 0 bases; junction bases not matched to a gene: 6. CDR1 is KGHSH and CDR2 is LQKENI in the germline V gene. The CDR3 region has the DNA TGTGCCAGCTCACTTGGACTAGCGGGGATTGCGAACACCGGGGAGCTGTTTTTT. Translated, it gives CASSLGLAGIANTGELFF.

The chain joins TRBV4-2 to TRBJ2-1; weak D call: TRBD2 (6 bases). Germline values: CDR1 LGHNA, CDR2 YNFKEQ. V lost 1 base and J lost 2, with 12 bases in between. This CDR3 has 16 residues. Here the CDR3 reads CASSQVVAEPYNEQFF. For the CDR3, the DNA is TGTGCCAGCAGCCAAGTGGTAGCGGAGCCCTACAATGAGCAGTTCTTC.

J is TRBJ1-3 and V is TRBV19, with D possibly matching TRBD1 (5 bases). Germline V lookup: CDR1 LNHDA, CDR2 SQIVND (reference sequence). The CDR3 is 17 amino acids. Trimming shortened V by 5 bases and J by 0 bases, and 17 bases separated the two germline ends. This chain's CDR3 is CASSQILLTGSGNTIYF. The CDR3 coding sequence is TGTGCCAGTAGTCAAATCCTTCTTACAGGCTCTGGAAACACCATATATTTT.

This chain uses TRBV19 with TRBJ2-5; tentatively, D is TRBD1 (6 bases). Germline V CDR1 and CDR2: LNHDA, SQIVND (reference sequence). Between the trimmed V and J ends, which lost 5 bases and 1 base, there was a span of 14 bases. The CDR3 runs 15 residues. CDR3 region: CASSPRTDPQETQYF. In DNA, the CDR3 is TGTGCCAGTAGTCCCCGGACAGACCCCCAAGAGACCCAGTACTTC.

J is TRBJ2-3 and V is TRBV6-5, with D possibly TRBD2 on 5 matching bases. The CDR3 contains 13 residues. Trimming removed 7 bases at V and 4 bases at J, with 12 bases between. Germline values: CDR1 MNHEY, CDR2 SVGAGI. The CDR3 spells CASKGVGADTQYF. DNA for the CDR3: TGTGCCAGCAAGGGAGTTGGGGCAGATACGCAGTATTTT.

CDR3 nucleotides: TGTGCCAGCAGTTTATTGGCCCTAGGACAGCCCCAGCATTTT. This gives the protein CASSLLALGQPQHF. The V and J genes are TRBV28 and TRBJ1-5; D remains unclear. Trimming cost V 1 base and J 7 bases, with 11 bases left between them. The CDR3 contains 14 residues. Germline values: CDR1 MDHEN, CDR2 SYDVKM. The full variable domain, its missing parts supplied by reference TRBV28 and TRBJ1-5, is DVKVTQSSRYLVKRTGEKVFLECVQDMDHENMFWYRQDPGLGLRLIYFSYDVKMKEKGDIPEGYSVSREKKERFSLILESASTNQTSMYLCASSLLALGQPQHFGDGTRLSIL.

The V call is TRBV9, the J call TRBJ2-3, with D perhaps TRBD2 (5 bases). In germline, CDR1 is SGDLS, CDR2 YYNGEE. The CDR3 runs 14 residues. V was trimmed by 7 bases and J by 3 bases, leaving 15 bases between them. CDR3 residues: CASSLGVQTDTQYF. CDR3 sequence (DNA): TGTGCCAGCTCCCTGGGAGTTCAGACAGATACGCAGTATTTT.

As regards this clone: One end of the junction is discordant with germline, which a read error may explain. This chain links TRBV7-3 with TRBJ2-1, with 8 positions matching TRBD2. Germline loops: CDR1 SGHTA, CDR2 FQGTGA. This CDR3 comprises 15 residues. The CDR3 DNA follows: TGTGCCAGCAGCATAACTAGCGGAGCTAACAATGAGCAGTTCTTC. This translates into CASSITSGANNEQFF.

The rearrangement joins TRBV7-9 to TRBJ2-1; 10 nucleotides agree with TRBD1. The germline V gene has CDR1 SEHNR and CDR2 FQNEAQ (reference sequence). This CDR3 is built from 15 residues. V shed 4 bases and J 7 bases; nucleotides not matched to a gene: 7. CDR3 nucleotide sequence: TGTGCCAGCAGCTCCGGGACAGGGGTGGGTAATGAGCAGTTCTTC. Protein sequence: CASSSGTGVGNEQFF.

V is TRBV28 and J is TRBJ2-1; 8 nucleotides match TRBD2. This CDR3 region has 13 residues. V was clipped by 6 bases and J by 3 bases; unmatched bases: 1. Per the germline V gene, CDR1 is MDHEN and CDR2 is SYDVKM. In DNA form, the CDR3 reads TGTGCCAGCAGAAGCGGGAGCTACAATGAGCAGTTCTTC. Translated, it gives CASRSGSYNEQFF.